Listed here are 16 T cell receptor beta chains from one sample, sequenced in a study of T cells in Graves' hyperthyroidism and ophthalmopathy. RNA transcripts were the template for amplifying TCR beta CDR3 regions. In the first-round RT-PCR of the TCR CDR3, the HTBI primer set was used. TCRdb reanalysed the multiplex PCR reads using MiXCR and keeps one entry per CDR3 protein. Among around 760,000 distinct CDR3 sequences, about a third were seen once, and the ten largest hold 31%. Input material: blood. The receptors were sampled from a woman aged 40 to 50 with Graves' hyperthyroidism.

V is TRBV11-2 and J is TRBJ1-3; D is unclear. Looked up from germline, CDR1 is SGHAT and CDR2 is FQNNGV. The CDR3 sequence is 16 residues long. The germline V and J ends were trimmed by 5 bases and 0 bases, with 14 bases remaining between them. CDR3: CASSQDRAVSGNTIYF. CDR3 coding DNA: TGTGCCAGCAGCCAAGATAGAGCGGTCTCTGGAAACACCATATATTTT.

With respect to this clonotype: A much larger clone is a single base away; this may be a read error. The rearrangement joins TRBV2 to TRBJ2-5; D not certain. In germline, CDR1 is SNHLY, CDR2 FYNNEI. Trimming cost V 0 bases and J 4 bases, with 12 bases left between them. The CDR3 is made up of 15 amino acids. In DNA form, the CDR3 reads TGTGCCAGCAGTGAAGCGTGTGGGATAGGAGAGACCCAGTACTTC. Its translation: CASSEACGIGETQYF.

This clonotype was seen only once. The CDR3 here is CASSEQGAGNEKLFF. CDR3 coding DNA: TGCGCCAGCAGCGAACAGGGGGCAGGGAATGAAAAACTGTTTTTT. The gene calls are TRBV5-1 and TRBJ1-4, with 9 bases matching TRBD1. V was pared by 4 bases and J by 5 bases, with 6 bases of the junction left unmatched. Germline lookup yields CDR1 SGHRS and CDR2 YFSETQ. The CDR3 runs 15 residues.

The chain carries TRBV6-5 and TRBJ1-1; D might be TRBD1 (5 bases). Germline CDR1 is MNHEY and CDR2 is SVGAGI. This CDR3 comprises 16 residues. The V and J ends lost 0 bases and 1 base respectively, with 12 bases between them. CDR3 DNA: TGTGCCAGCAGTTACTCTTCAGACAGATCGAACACTGAAGCTTTCTTT. Residues: CASSYSSDRSNTEAFF.

At least ten counts were recorded for this clonotype. The V gene is TRBV5-8, the J gene TRBJ2-7; 8 bases match TRBD2. V gave up 2 bases and J gave up 1 base; unmatched junction bases: 2. Germline V gene sequence: CDR1 SGHTS, CDR2 YDEGEE. CDR3 size: 14 residues. Written as DNA, the CDR3 is TGTGCCAGCAGCTTCGGGGGGGCATCCTACGAGCAGTACTTC. Encoded protein: CASSFGGASYEQYF.

The chain is built from TRBV19 and TRBJ2-7, with 9 bases lining up with TRBD1. The length of the CDR3 is 14 residues. Germline V lookup: CDR1 LNHDA, CDR2 SQIVND (reference sequence). Trimming took 7 bases from V and 6 from J; bases not matched to a gene: 10. Here the CDR3 reads CASTGDTGGGEQYF. In nucleotides, the CDR3 is TGTGCCAGTACCGGCGATACAGGGGGCGGCGAGCAGTACTTC.

The V gene is TRBV10-1, the J gene TRBJ2-5; perhaps TRBD1 as D (6 bases). The tail of the sequence fits TRBJ2-1 better, so the J call may be wrong. Germline V gives CDR1 WNHNN, CDR2 SYGVQD (reference sequence). This CDR3 is built from 15 residues. The CDR3, as DNA: TGCGCCAGCAGTGGACTGGACAGCCCTTACAATGAGCAGTTCTTC. This encodes CASSGLDSPYNEQFF.

This clonotype was counted many times. The gene calls are TRBV25-1 and TRBJ1-2; the D gene is possibly TRBD1 (5 bases). The V gene lost 0 bases and the J gene lost 8 bases, with 16 bases spanning the gap. CDR3 length: 15 residues. The germline V gene has CDR1 MGHDK and CDR2 SYGVNS. The CDR3 protein is CASSEYGGAVEGYTF. The DNA for the CDR3 is TGTGCCAGCAGTGAATACGGCGGGGCAGTAGAAGGCTACACCTTC.

This clonotype has just a few counts. The chain employs TRBV2 and TRBJ2-1, with 7 bases matching TRBD2. The V gene end was trimmed by 4 bases and the J gene end by 7 bases; junction bases not matched to a gene: 1. The CDR3 loop spans 12 amino acids. CDR1 and CDR2 from the germline V gene are SNHLY and FYNNEI. CDR3 in DNA: TGTGCCAGCAGTGGGGGGGGAAATGAGCAGTTCTTC. It specifies CASSGGGNEQFF.

Concerning this clonotype: Since a much larger clone is just one base distant, this may be a read error. CDR3: CAIRDAGNTEAFF. Here the CDR3 DNA reads TGTGCCATCAGGGACGCAGGGAACACTGAAGCTTTCTTT. The gene calls are TRBV10-3 and TRBJ1-1, with D unresolved. Germline values: CDR1 ENHRY, CDR2 SYGVKD. This CDR3 is 13 amino acids long. Trimming removed 6 bases at V and 1 base at J, with 9 bases between.

Only a few counts were recorded for this clonotype. V gene TRBV7-2 combines with J gene TRBJ2-5; 8 bases are shared with TRBD1. From germline, CDR1 is SGHTA and CDR2 FQGNSA. V shed 4 bases, J shed 2 bases, and the junction held 3 bases outside the gene matches. The CDR3 consists of 14 residues. The CDR3 protein is CASSYRDRQETQYF. The CDR3 DNA reads TGTGCCAGCAGCTACCGGGACAGGCAAGAGACCCAGTACTTC.

The chain employs TRBV19 and TRBJ1-5; weak D call: TRBD1 (6 bases). The CDR3 totals 15 residues. Trimming shortened V by 3 bases and J by 5 bases, and 14 bases separated the two germline ends. Germline assignment: CDR1 LNHDA and CDR2 SQIVND (reference sequence). CDR3 coding DNA: TGTGCCAGTAGTATTTCCAGGGGCCACGATCAGCCCCAGCATTTT. As protein: CASSISRGHDQPQHF.

This clonotype was recorded only once. One end of the junction is discordant with germline, which a read error may explain. The chain is built from TRBV7-7 and TRBJ2-7; D gene ambiguous. Per the germline V gene, CDR1 is SSHAT and CDR2 is FNYEAQ (reference sequence). CDR3 length equals 14 residues. The CDR3 spells CASSLVIGSYEQYF. DNA for the CDR3: TGTGCTAGCAGCTTAGTTATAGGCAGCTACGAGCAGTACTTC.

The J gene is TRBJ1-4, the V gene TRBV11-3; D gene ambiguous. The length of the CDR3 is 14 residues. Germline V gene data show CDR1 as SGHNT and CDR2 as YENEEA. V was shortened by 4 bases and J by 2 bases, with 8 bases between the two germline ends. CDR3 coding DNA: TGTGCCAGCAGCTCCCCATGGACTAATGAAAAACTGTTTTTT. Translation gives CASSSPWTNEKLFF. Looking up the rest from reference TRBV11-3 and TRBJ1-4 gives the full variable domain: EAGVVQSPRYKIIEKKQPVAFWCNPISGHNTLYWYLQNLGQGPELLIRYENEEAVDDSQLPKDRFSAERLKGVDSTLKIQPAELGDSAVYLCASSSPWTNEKLFFGSGTQLSVL.

The chain links TRBV7-3 to TRBJ2-5; TRBD2 agrees at 11 bases. Trimming cost V 5 bases and J 5 bases; bases outside gene matches: 7. The CDR3 is 15 residues long. Germline-derived CDR1 and CDR2 are SGHTA and FQGTGA. The CDR3: CASSKGLAEGETQYF. The DNA for the CDR3 is TGTGCCAGCAGCAAGGGACTAGCGGAAGGGGAGACCCAGTACTTC. Using reference TRBV7-3 and TRBJ2-5 for the parts outside the CDR3, the full variable domain is GAGVSQTPSNKVTEKGKYVELRCDPISGHTALYWYRQSLGQGPEFLIYFQGTGAADDSGLPNDRFFAVRPEGSVSTLKIQRTERGDSAVYLCASSKGLAEGETQYFGPGTRLLVL.

This clonotype was seen repeatedly, ten times or more. V usage is TRBV9 and J usage is TRBJ1-2, with TRBD1 matching 8 bases. Unmatched junction bases numbered 6, after V lost 3 bases and J lost 5 bases. CDR3 length equals 14 residues. Germline CDR1 reads SGDLS; CDR2 reads YYNGEE. CDR3 in DNA: TGTGCCAGCAGCGAGACAGGGGATGGGTATGGCTACACCTTC. This gives the protein CASSETGDGYGYTF.